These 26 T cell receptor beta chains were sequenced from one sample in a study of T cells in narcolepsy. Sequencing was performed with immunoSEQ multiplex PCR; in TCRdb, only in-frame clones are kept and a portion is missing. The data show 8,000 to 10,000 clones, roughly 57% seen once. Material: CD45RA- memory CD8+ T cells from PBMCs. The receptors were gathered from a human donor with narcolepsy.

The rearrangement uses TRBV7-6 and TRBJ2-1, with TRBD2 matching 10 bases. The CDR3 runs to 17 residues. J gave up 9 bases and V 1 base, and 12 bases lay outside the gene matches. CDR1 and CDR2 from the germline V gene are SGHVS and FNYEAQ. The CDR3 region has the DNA TGTGCCAGCAGCTTAGAGTCTCCCGGGACTAGCGCCAGTGAGCAGTTCTTC. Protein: CASSLESPGTSASEQFF.

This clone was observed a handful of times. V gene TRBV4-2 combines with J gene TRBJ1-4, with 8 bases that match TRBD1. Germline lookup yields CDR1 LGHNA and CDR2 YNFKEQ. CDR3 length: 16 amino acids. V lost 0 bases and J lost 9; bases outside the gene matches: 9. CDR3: CASSQDTTGADQKLFF. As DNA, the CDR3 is TGTGCCAGCAGCCAAGATACGACAGGGGCGGACCAAAAACTGTTTTTT.

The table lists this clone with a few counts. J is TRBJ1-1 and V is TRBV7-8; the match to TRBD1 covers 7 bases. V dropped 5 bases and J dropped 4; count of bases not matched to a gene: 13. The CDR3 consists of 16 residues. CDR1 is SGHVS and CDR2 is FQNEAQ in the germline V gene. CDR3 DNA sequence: TGTGCCAGCAGCCGGAGGGTAGGGGGCACCGGCACTGAAGCTTTCTTT. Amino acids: CASSRRVGGTGTEAFF.

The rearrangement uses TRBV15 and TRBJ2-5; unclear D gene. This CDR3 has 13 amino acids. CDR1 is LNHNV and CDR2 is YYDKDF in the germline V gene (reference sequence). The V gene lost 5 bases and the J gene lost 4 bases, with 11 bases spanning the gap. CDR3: CATSHAGPETQYF. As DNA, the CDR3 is TGTGCCACCAGCCACGCCGGCCCAGAGACCCAGTACTTC.

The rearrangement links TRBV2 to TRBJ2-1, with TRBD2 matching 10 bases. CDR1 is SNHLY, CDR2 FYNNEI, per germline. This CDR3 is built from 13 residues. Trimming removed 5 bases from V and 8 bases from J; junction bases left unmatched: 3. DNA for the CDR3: TGTGCCAGCAGTAGCGGGGGGGCGGATGAGCAGTTCTTC. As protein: CASSSGGADEQFF.

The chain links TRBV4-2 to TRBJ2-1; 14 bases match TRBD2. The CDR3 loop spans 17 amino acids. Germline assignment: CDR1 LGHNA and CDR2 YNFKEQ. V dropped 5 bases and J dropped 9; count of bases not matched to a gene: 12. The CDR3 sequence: CASSSRTSGGPGVEQFF. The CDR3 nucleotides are TGTGCCAGCAGCTCCCGGACTAGCGGGGGGCCGGGGGTTGAGCAGTTCTTC.

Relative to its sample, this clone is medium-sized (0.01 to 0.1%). The CDR3, as DNA: TGTGCCAGCAGCCCCGTGCGGCCCGGGGCCAACGTCCTGACTTTC. It codes for CASSPVRPGANVLTF. V gene TRBV11-2 combines with J gene TRBJ2-6, with no clear D. CDR3 length equals 15 residues. Per germline, CDR1 SGHAT and CDR2 FQNNGV. V was clipped by 5 bases and J by 4 bases, with 12 bases between them. Drawing the rest from reference TRBV11-2 and TRBJ2-6, the complete variable domain is EAGVAQSPRYKIIEKRQSVAFWCNPISGHATLYWYQQILGQGPKLLIQFQNNGVVDDSQLPKDRFSAERLKGVDSTLKIQPAKLEDSAVYLCASSPVRPGANVLTFGAGSRLTVL.

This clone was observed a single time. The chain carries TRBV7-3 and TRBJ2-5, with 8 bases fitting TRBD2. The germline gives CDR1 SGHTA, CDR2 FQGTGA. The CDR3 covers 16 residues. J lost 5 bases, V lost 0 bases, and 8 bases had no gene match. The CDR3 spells CASSLTRRGGPETQYF. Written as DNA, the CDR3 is TGTGCCAGCAGCTTAACCAGACGGGGGGGCCCGGAGACCCAGTACTTC.

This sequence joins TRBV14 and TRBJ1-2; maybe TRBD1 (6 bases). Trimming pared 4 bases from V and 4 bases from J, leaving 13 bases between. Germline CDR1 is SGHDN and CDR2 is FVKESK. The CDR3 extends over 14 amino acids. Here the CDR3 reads CASSPSTGSYGYTF. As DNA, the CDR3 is TGTGCCAGCAGCCCCTCGACAGGATCCTATGGCTACACCTTC.

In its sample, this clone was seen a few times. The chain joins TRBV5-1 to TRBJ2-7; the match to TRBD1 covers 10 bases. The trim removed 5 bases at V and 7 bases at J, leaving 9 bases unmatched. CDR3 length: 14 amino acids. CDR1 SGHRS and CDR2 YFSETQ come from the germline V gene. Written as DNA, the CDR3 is TGCGCCAGCAGTTACAGACAGGGGGCGGGAGAGCAGTACTTC. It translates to CASSYRQGAGEQYF. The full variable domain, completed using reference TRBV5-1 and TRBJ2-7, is KAGVTQTPRYLIKTRGQQVTLSCSPISGHRSVSWYQQTPGQGLQFLFEYFSETQRNKGNFPGRFSGRQFSNSRSEMNVSTLELGDSALYLCASSYRQGAGEQYFGPGTRLTVT.

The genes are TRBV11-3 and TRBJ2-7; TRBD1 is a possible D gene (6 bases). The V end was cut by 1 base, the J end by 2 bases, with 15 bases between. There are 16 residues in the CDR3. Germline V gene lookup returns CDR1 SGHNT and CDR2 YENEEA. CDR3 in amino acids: CASSLVGDILTYEQYF. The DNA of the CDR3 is TGTGCCAGCAGCTTAGTAGGGGACATCCTGACCTACGAGCAGTACTTC.

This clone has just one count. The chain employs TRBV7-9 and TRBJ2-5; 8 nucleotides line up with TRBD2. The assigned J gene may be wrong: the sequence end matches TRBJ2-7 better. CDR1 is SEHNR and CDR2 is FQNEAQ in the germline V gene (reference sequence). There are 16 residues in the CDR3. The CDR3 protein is CASTSRPNAGGYEQYF. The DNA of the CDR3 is TGTGCCAGCACCTCGAGGCCCAATGCGGGGGGATACGAGCAGTACTTC.

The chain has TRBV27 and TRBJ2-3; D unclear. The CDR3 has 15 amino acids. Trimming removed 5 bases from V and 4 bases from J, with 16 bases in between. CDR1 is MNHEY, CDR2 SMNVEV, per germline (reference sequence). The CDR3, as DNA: TGTGCCAGCAGTACAATTGAGGTGGCCCCAGATACGCAGTATTTT. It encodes CASSTIEVAPDTQYF.

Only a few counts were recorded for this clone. DNA for the CDR3: TGTGCCAGCGCACTACGGGGACAGGGGGCGGGAGATACGCAGTATTTT. This codes for CASALRGQGAGDTQYF. V usage is TRBV6-9 and J usage is TRBJ2-3; 12 nucleotides agree with TRBD1. Trimming took 8 bases from V and 5 from J; bases not matched to a gene: 11. The CDR3 totals 16 residues. Germline assignment: CDR1 MNHGY and CDR2 SVAAGI.

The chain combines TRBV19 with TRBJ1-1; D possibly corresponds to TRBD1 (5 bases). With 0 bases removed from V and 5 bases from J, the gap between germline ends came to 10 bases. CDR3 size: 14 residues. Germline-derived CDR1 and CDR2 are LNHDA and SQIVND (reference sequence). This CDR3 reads CASSIDGGVTEAFF. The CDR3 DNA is TGTGCCAGTAGTATAGATGGGGGGGTTACTGAAGCTTTCTTT. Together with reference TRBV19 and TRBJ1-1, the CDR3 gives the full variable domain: DGGITQSPKYLFRKEGQNVTLSCEQNLNHDAMYWYRQDPGQGLRLIYYSQIVNDFQKGDIAEGYSVSREKKESFPLTVTSAQKNPTAFYLCASSIDGGVTEAFFGQGTRLTVV.

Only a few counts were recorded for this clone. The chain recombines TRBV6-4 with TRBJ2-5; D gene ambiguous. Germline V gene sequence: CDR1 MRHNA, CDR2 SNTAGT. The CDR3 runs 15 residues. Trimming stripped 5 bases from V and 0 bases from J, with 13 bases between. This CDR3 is CASSYLAENQETQYF. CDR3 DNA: TGTGCCAGCAGTTACCTGGCAGAAAACCAAGAGACCCAGTACTTC.

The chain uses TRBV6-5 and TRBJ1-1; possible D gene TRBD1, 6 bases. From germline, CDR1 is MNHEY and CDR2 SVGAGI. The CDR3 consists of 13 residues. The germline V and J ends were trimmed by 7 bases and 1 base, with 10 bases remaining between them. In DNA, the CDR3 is TGTGCCAGCAATTGGGGACAGAACACTGAAGCTTTCTTT. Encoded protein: CASNWGQNTEAFF.

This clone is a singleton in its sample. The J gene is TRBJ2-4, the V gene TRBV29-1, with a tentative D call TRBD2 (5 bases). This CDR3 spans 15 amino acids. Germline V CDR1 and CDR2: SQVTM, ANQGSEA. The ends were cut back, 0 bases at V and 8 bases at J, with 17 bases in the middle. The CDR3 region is CSVEDLRASGDIQYF. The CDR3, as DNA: TGCAGCGTTGAAGATCTTCGGGCGTCCGGGGACATTCAGTACTTC.

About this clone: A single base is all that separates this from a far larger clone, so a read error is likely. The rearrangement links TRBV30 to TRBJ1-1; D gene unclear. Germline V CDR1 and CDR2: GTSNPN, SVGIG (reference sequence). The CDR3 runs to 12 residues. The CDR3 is CAWRSANTETFF. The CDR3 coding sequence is TGTGCCTGGAGGTCCGCCAACACTGAAACTTTCTTT. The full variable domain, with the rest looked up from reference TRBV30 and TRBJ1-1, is SQTIHQWPATLVQPVGSPLSLECTVEGTSNPNLYWYRQAAGRGLQLLFYSVGIGQISSEVPQNLSASRPQDRQFILSSKKLLLSDSGFYLCAWRSANTETFFGQGTRLTVV.

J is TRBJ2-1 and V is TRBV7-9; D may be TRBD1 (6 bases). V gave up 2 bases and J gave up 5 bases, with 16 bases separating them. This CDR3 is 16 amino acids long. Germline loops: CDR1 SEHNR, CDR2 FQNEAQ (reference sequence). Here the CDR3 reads CASSLYVSDSDNEQFF. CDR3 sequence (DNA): TGTGCCAGCAGCTTATATGTTTCGGACAGCGACAATGAGCAGTTCTTC.

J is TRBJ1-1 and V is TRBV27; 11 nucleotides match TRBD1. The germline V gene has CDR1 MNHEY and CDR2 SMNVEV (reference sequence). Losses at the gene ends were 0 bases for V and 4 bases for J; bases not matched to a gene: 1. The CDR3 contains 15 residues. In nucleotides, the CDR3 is TGTGCCAGCAGTTTATCGGGGACAGGGGGCACTGAAGCTTTCTTT. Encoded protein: CASSLSGTGGTEAFF.

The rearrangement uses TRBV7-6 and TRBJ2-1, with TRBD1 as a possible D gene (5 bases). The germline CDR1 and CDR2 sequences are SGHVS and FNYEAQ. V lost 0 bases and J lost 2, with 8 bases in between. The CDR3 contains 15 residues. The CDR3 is CASSLAAGPYNEQFF. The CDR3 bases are TGTGCCAGCAGCTTAGCGGCAGGGCCCTACAATGAGCAGTTCTTC.

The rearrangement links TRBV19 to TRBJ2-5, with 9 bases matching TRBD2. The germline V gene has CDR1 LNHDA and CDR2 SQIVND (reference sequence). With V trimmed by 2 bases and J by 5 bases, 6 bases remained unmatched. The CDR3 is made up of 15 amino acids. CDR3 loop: CASSISTSGWETQYF. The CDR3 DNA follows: TGTGCCAGTAGTATAAGTACTAGCGGGTGGGAGACCCAGTACTTC.

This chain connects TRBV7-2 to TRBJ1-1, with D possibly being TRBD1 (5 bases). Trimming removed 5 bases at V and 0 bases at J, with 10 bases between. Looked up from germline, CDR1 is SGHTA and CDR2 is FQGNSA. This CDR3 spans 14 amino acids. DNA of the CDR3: TGTGCCAGCAGCGAGACGGACATGAACACTGAAGCTTTCTTT. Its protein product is CASSETDMNTEAFF.

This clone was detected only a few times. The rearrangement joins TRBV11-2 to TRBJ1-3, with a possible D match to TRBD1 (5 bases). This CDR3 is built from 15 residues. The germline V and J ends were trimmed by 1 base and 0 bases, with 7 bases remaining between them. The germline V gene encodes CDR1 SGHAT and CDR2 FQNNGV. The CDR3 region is CASSLAGGSGNTIYF. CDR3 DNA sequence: TGTGCCAGCAGCTTAGCGGGGGGCTCTGGAAACACCATATATTTT.

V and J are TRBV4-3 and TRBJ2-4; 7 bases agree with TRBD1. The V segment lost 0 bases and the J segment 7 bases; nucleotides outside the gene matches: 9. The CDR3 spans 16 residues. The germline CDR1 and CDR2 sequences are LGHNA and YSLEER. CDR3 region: CASSQDGQGVWNIQYF. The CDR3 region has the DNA TGCGCCAGCAGCCAAGATGGGCAGGGGGTCTGGAACATTCAGTACTTC.